Reported below is one T cell receptor beta chain. The entry originates in a study of blood T cell repertoires in COVID-19. Study-level background: The United States, Italy and Spain supplied acute and convalescent COVID-19 samples.

Categorization into cohorts depended on clinical history that participants reported. Recovered status applied to Cohort 3 donors who had two consecutive negative PCRs. It also applied to those with clearance or with symptom resolution. V was trimmed by 6 bases and J by 5 bases, leaving 13 bases between them. Germline V lookup: CDR1 MGHDK, CDR2 SYGVNS. The CDR3 has 14 amino acids. In the authors' methods: Cell counts per sample came from amplifying reference gene primers. Generated by immunoSEQ multiplex PCR, the TCRdb table keeps only in-frame clones and is missing some. V, J and clone size reflect that table, while D and trimming were determined from the DNA. Of approximately 280,000 clones in the sample, roughly 86% were seen once.

This sequence joins TRBV25-1 and TRBJ1-4, with a tentative D call TRBD1 (5 bases). The specimen was PBMCs or T cells enriched from blood (not recorded which). This sequence was found in a woman aged 18-35 years who had recovered from COVID-19. The CDR3 DNA is TGTGCCAGCAGATCCGGGGGAGAGAATGAAAAACTGTTTTTT. This codes for CASRSGGENEKLFF.